This T cell receptor (beta chain) stems from a study of blood T cell repertoires in COVID-19. Trimming removed 6 bases from V and 8 bases from J, with 20 bases in between. CDR1 MNHEY and CDR2 SVGAGI come from the germline V gene. The CDR3 has 15 residues. Original analysis: Nucleated cell counts were estimated from reference gene primer amplification. Sequencing was performed with immunoSEQ multiplex PCR; in TCRdb, only in-frame clones are kept and a portion is missing. Clone size and the V and J calls come from that table; the DNA yielded D and trimming. The data show around 130,000 clones, approximately 90% seen once.

This TCR came from a human donor with COVID-19, enrolled during active disease. The donor label of this sample is uncertain. The chain has TRBV6-5 and TRBJ2-1; tentatively, D is TRBD2 (6 bases). The source material was peripheral blood. CDR3 bases: TGTGCCAGCAGAATGGAGGGCCGGGGCAGAGATGAGCAGTTCTTC. Translation: CASRMEGRGRDEQFF.